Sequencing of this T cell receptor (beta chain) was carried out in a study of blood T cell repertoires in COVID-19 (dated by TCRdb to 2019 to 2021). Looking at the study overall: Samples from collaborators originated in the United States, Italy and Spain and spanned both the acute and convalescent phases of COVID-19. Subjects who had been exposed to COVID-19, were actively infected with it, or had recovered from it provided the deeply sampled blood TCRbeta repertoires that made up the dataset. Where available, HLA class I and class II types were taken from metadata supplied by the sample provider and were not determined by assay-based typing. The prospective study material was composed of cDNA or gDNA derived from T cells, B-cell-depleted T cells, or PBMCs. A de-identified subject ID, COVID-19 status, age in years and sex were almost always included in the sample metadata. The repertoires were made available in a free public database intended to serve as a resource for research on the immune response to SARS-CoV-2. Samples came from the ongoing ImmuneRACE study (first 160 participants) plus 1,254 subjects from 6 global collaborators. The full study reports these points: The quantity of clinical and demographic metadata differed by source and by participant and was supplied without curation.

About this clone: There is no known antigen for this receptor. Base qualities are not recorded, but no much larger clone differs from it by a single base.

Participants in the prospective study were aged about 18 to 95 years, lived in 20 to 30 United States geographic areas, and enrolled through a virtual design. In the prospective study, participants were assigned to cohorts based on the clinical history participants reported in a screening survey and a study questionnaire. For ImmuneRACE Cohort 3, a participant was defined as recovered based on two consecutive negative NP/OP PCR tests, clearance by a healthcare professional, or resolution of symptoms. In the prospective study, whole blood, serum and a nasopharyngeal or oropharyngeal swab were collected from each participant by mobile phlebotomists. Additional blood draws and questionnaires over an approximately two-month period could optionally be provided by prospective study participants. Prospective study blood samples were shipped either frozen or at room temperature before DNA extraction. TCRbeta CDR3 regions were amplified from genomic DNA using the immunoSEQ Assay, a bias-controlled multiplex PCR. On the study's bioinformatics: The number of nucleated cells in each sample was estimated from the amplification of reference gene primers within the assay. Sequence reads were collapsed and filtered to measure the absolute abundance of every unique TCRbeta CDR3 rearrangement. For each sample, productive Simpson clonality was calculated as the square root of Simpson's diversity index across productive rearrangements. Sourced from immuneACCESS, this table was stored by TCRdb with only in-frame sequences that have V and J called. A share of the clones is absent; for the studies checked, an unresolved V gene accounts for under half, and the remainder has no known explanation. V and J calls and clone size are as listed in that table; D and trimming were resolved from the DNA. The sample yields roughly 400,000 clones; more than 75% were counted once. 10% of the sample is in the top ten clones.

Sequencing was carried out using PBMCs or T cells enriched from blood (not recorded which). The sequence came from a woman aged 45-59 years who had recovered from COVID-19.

The CDR3 reads as follows: CASSADTGELFF. The nucleotide sequence reads as follows: TGTGCCAGCAGTGCCGACACCGGGGAGCTGTTTTTT. The chain is encoded by TRBV2 joined to TRBJ2-2; the D gene is not confidently resolved. The CDR3, from cysteine to phenylalanine, totals 12 residues. Of all the DNA, just the CDR3 is kept, 36 bases in frame from base 1. The V and J ends are trimmed by 4 bases and 3 bases, leaving 3 bases between them. CDR1 and CDR2 were assigned from the germline V gene as SNHLY and FYNNEI.